The clone carrying this TCR beta chain was seen many times. The entry originates in a study of identical twins. V was clipped by 3 bases and J by 0 bases, with 14 bases between them. The germline gives CDR1 DFQATT, CDR2 SNEGSKA (reference sequence). This CDR3 spans 16 amino acids. TCRdb called the 5' RACE reads again in MiXCR, with one record for every CDR3 protein. The sample carries some 760,000 distinct CDR3 sequences, about 20% recorded once. These data also featured in a second study, about T cells expressing NK-cell markers. That paper states: Investigators obtained TCR beta repertoires from sorted CD3+CD56+NKG2C+, CD3+CD56+NKG2C- and CD3+CD56-NKG2C+ T cells. More than 5 donors showed dominant NKG2C+ clonotypes comprising roughly 1.0-7.0% of their CD8+ T cells. The same clonotypes also predominated in the CD3+CD56-NKG2C+ fraction of several donors.

The V call is TRBV20-1, the J call TRBJ2-2; D possibly corresponds to TRBD1 (5 bases). This sequence was found in a woman between 18 and 29 years old in good health. The sequencing input was PBMCs. CDR3 in amino acids: CSASPTGTANTGELFF. In DNA form, the CDR3 reads TGCAGTGCTAGCCCAACAGGTACCGCGAACACCGGGGAGCTGTTTTTT.